Shown below are 24 T cell receptor beta chains from a single sample sequenced in a study of cytomegalovirus exposure and HLA in healthy donors. A multiplex PCR was run with 60 Vbeta primers and 13 Jbeta primers. Profiling relied on immunoSEQ multiplex PCR, and the TCRdb table lists in-frame clones only, not all of them. This sample has roughly 150,000 clones, with roughly 80% found just once. Sequencing input: PBMCs. Source of these receptors: a male donor in good health and CMV-seronegative.

The chain uses TRBV29-1 and TRBJ2-5, with D perhaps matching TRBD1 (5 bases). V lost 4 bases, J lost 4 bases, and 13 bases lay in between. The CDR3 has 13 amino acids. Germline V gene sequence: CDR1 SQVTM, CDR2 ANQGSEA. The CDR3 DNA is TGCAGCGTTGGTGGGGCGCCTGGAGAGACCCAGTACTTC. It encodes CSVGGAPGETQYF.

The chain's CDR3 is CASSQGSGFWNEQFF. The CDR3 nucleotides are TGCGCCAGCAGCCAGGGAAGCGGGTTCTGGAATGAGCAGTTCTTC. The V call is TRBV4-3, the J call TRBJ2-1; a possible D gene is TRBD2 (6 bases). Germline assignment: CDR1 LGHNA and CDR2 YSLEER. This CDR3 spans 15 amino acids. The V and J ends lost 3 bases and 7 bases respectively, with 16 bases between them.

This chain connects TRBV4-1 to TRBJ2-3; 10 bases agree with TRBD2. The CDR3 covers 18 residues. V was clipped by 0 bases and J by 4 bases; unmatched bases: 10. Germline values: CDR1 MGHRA, CDR2 YSYEKL. DNA of the CDR3: TGCGCCAGCAGCCAAGATCGGACACTAGCGGGGATTGCAGATACGCAGTATTTT. The encoded protein is CASSQDRTLAGIADTQYF.

V gene TRBV12-5 combines with J gene TRBJ2-2, with D perhaps TRBD2 (5 bases). The germline gives CDR1 LGHNT, CDR2 FRNRAP. The CDR3 is 14 amino acids. Between the trimmed V and J ends, which lost 10 bases and 1 base, there was a span of 13 bases. The CDR3 loop reads CATQVEGNTGELFF. CDR3 bases: TGTGCTACCCAAGTCGAGGGGAACACCGGGGAGCTGTTTTTT.

The chain has TRBV29-1 and TRBJ1-1, with D possibly TRBD1 on 6 matching bases. The CDR3 runs 13 residues. Germline CDR1 reads SQVTM; CDR2 reads ANQGSEA. V dropped 7 bases and J dropped 5 bases, with 17 bases sitting between them. The CDR3 sequence: CSGTVSTGTEAFF. The DNA for the CDR3 is TGCAGCGGGACAGTGTCCACGGGGACTGAAGCTTTCTTT. The complete variable domain, with remaining parts taken from reference TRBV29-1 and TRBJ1-1, reads SAVISQKPSRDICQRGTSLTIQCQVDSQVTMMFWYRQQPGQSLTLIATANQGSEATYESGFVIDKFPISRPNLTFSTLTVSNMSPEDSSIYLCSGTVSTGTEAFFGQGTRLTVV.

V is TRBV7-9 and J is TRBJ2-1, with 8 positions matching TRBD1. Germline lookup yields CDR1 SEHNR and CDR2 FQNEAQ (reference sequence). This CDR3 is 15 amino acids long. V trimming: 6 bases; J trimming: 2 bases; junction bases outside the gene matches: 6. The CDR3 is CASSLAQGAYNEQFF. The CDR3 bases are TGTGCCAGCAGTCTCGCACAGGGGGCCTACAATGAGCAGTTCTTC.

The J gene is TRBJ2-3, the V gene TRBV28, with D maybe TRBD2 (5 bases). The CDR3 has 13 residues. CDR1 and CDR2 from the germline V gene are MDHEN and SYDVKM. With 6 bases removed from V and 8 bases from J, the gap between germline ends came to 15 bases. The CDR3 sequence is CASSLGGRGTQYF. The CDR3 region has the DNA TGTGCCAGCAGCCTAGGCGGGCGTGGTACGCAGTATTTT. Drawing the rest from reference TRBV28 and TRBJ2-3, the complete variable domain is DVKVTQSSRYLVKRTGEKVFLECVQDMDHENMFWYRQDPGLGLRLIYFSYDVKMKEKGDIPEGYSVSREKKERFSLILESASTNQTSMYLCASSLGGRGTQYFGPGTRLTVL.

The chain carries TRBV11-3 and TRBJ1-1; TRBD1 might be the D (5 bases). The CDR3 runs 13 residues. Trimming left V 5 bases short and J 3 bases short, with 10 bases between. Germline-derived CDR1 and CDR2 are SGHNT and YENEEA. CDR3: CASSARVDTEAFF. The DNA for the CDR3 is TGTGCCAGCAGCGCCAGGGTCGACACTGAAGCTTTCTTT.

The V gene is TRBV5-5, the J gene TRBJ2-7, with 9 bases matching TRBD1. The germline V gene has CDR1 SGHKS and CDR2 YYEKEE (reference sequence). Trimming cost V 0 bases and J 7 bases; bases outside gene matches: 14. The CDR3 length is 17 residues. The CDR3 DNA is TGTGCCAGCAGCTTGGCCGCTTTAGGACAGGGGTTTGAGGAGCAGTACTTC. It translates to CASSLAALGQGFEEQYF.

DNA for the CDR3: TGTGCCAGCAGCCTCAGCCGGGACTTTTATCCCCTCCACTTT. Protein product: CASSLSRDFYPLHF. The chain carries TRBV7-2 and TRBJ1-6; perhaps TRBD1 as D (5 bases). Germline loops: CDR1 SGHTA, CDR2 FQGNSA. This CDR3 is built from 14 residues. Trimming took 5 bases from V and 13 from J, leaving 18 bases between them.

Turning to this clone: A read error may produce the germline difference seen at one junction end. V gene TRBV5-1 combines with J gene TRBJ2-5; tentative D call: TRBD2 (6 bases). CDR3 length: 14 residues. Germline CDR1 reads SGHRS; CDR2 reads YFSETQ. CDR3 in DNA: TGCGCCAGCAGCGGCGGGACTCCTCGAGAGACCCAGCACTTC. Its translation is CASSGGTPRETQHF.

This clone was seen more than once but under ten times. This sequence joins TRBV10-3 and TRBJ1-3, with 10 positions matching TRBD1. After removal of 2 bases from V and 0 bases from J, the junction contained 4 bases not matched to a gene. The CDR3 has 17 residues. Germline V gene data show CDR1 as ENHRY and CDR2 as SYGVKD. In nucleotides, the CDR3 is TGTGCCATCAGTGAGACCCGGACAGGGGGCTCTGGAAACACCATATATTTT. Protein product: CAISETRTGGSGNTIYF.

This chain connects TRBV5-1 to TRBJ2-7; 12 positions agree with TRBD1. This CDR3 has 14 residues. Germline V gene sequence: CDR1 SGHRS, CDR2 YFSETQ. V shed 5 bases, J shed 7 bases, and the junction held 7 bases outside the gene matches. The CDR3 protein is CASSGGTGGREQYF. As DNA, the CDR3 is TGCGCCAGCAGTGGAGGGACAGGGGGCAGAGAGCAGTACTTC.

The sample holds one count of this clone. The V gene is TRBV6-1, the J gene TRBJ1-5; 9 nucleotides align to TRBD1. This CDR3 has 15 residues. In germline, CDR1 is MNHNS, CDR2 SASEGT. The V segment lost 6 bases and the J segment 6 bases; nucleotides outside the gene matches: 9. The CDR3: CASSENRQGGQPQHF. The DNA of the CDR3 is TGTGCCAGCAGCGAAAACAGACAGGGGGGTCAGCCCCAGCATTTT.

The chain links TRBV5-5 to TRBJ2-7; D is ambiguous. The CDR3 length is 13 residues. Germline V gene lookup returns CDR1 SGHKS and CDR2 YYEKEE (reference sequence). Trimming stripped 3 bases from V and 3 bases from J, with 10 bases between. The CDR3 sequence is CASSSDNIYEQYF. Written as DNA, the CDR3 is TGTGCCAGCAGCTCAGACAACATCTACGAGCAGTACTTC.

V and J are TRBV5-1 and TRBJ2-7, with 12 bases matching TRBD1. This CDR3 region has 14 residues. Germline CDR1 is SGHRS and CDR2 is YFSETQ. V lost 5 bases, J lost 6 bases, and 6 bases stayed unmatched. CDR3 nucleotides: TGCGCCAGCAGGCCCGGGACAGGGGGCGCCGAGCAGTACTTC. It codes for CASRPGTGGAEQYF. Full variable domain (outside the CDR3, taken from reference TRBV5-1 and TRBJ2-7): KAGVTQTPRYLIKTRGQQVTLSCSPISGHRSVSWYQQTPGQGLQFLFEYFSETQRNKGNFPGRFSGRQFSNSRSEMNVSTLELGDSALYLCASRPGTGGAEQYFGPGTRLTVT.

The chain couples TRBV6-6 to TRBJ1-1; D uncertain. The V gene's germline CDR1 is MNHNY and CDR2 SVGAGI (reference sequence). The CDR3 length is 14 residues. V lost 2 bases, J lost 2 bases, and 9 bases lay in between. CDR3 nucleotide sequence: TGTGCCAGCAGTTACGAGGCACTCAACACTGAAGCTTTCTTT. It is translated as CASSYEALNTEAFF.

The chain uses TRBV7-8 and TRBJ2-3, with 9 bases lining up with TRBD2. Losses at the gene ends were 1 base for V and 3 bases for J; bases not matched to a gene: 5. The CDR3 sequence is 16 residues long. The germline V gene encodes CDR1 SGHVS and CDR2 FQNEAQ. The CDR3 spells CASSLGTSVLTDTQYF. CDR3 coding DNA: TGTGCCAGCAGCTTAGGGACTAGCGTTTTGACAGATACGCAGTATTTT.

The chain is built from TRBV6-5 and TRBJ2-7, with 8 bases matching TRBD2. This CDR3 comprises 11 residues. Per germline, CDR1 MNHEY and CDR2 SVGAGI. The junction had 4 bases not matched to a gene; V was cut back by 8 bases and J by 7 bases. The CDR3 sequence is CASQRGWEQYF. DNA for the CDR3: TGTGCCAGCCAGCGGGGGTGGGAGCAGTACTTC.

The rearrangement uses TRBV7-9 and TRBJ2-2; 8 bases fit TRBD2. J lost 0 bases, V lost 5 bases, and 8 bases had no gene match. The CDR3 contains 17 residues. The germline gives CDR1 SEHNR, CDR2 FQNEAQ (reference sequence). In DNA, the CDR3 is TGTGCCAGCAGCCAAGGCCTAGCGGGTTCGAACACCGGGGAGCTGTTTTTT. It is translated as CASSQGLAGSNTGELFF.

J is TRBJ1-1 and V is TRBV30; D unresolved. In germline, CDR1 is GTSNPN, CDR2 SVGIG (reference sequence). V lost 0 bases and J 8 bases, leaving 10 bases between the germline ends. This CDR3 contains 12 residues. The CDR3 DNA is TGTGCCTGGAGTGTAATAGCCGGGGAAGCTTTCTTT. It translates to CAWSVIAGEAFF. Filled out from reference TRBV30 and TRBJ1-1, the complete variable domain reads SQTIHQWPATLVQPVGSPLSLECTVEGTSNPNLYWYRQAAGRGLQLLFYSVGIGQISSEVPQNLSASRPQDRQFILSSKKLLLSDSGFYLCAWSVIAGEAFFGQGTRLTVV.

Details on this clone: Its ends do not fully match the called genes, so a read error is possible. The V call is TRBV7-9, the J call TRBJ2-7; tentatively, D is TRBD2 (6 bases). The CDR3 loop spans 12 amino acids. The V gene's germline CDR1 is SEHNR and CDR2 FQNEAQ (reference sequence). CDR3 DNA sequence: TGTTCCAGCAGCTTAGGAGGGTTGAGCGAGTACTTC. Protein sequence: CSSSLGGLSEYF.

The rearrangement uses TRBV7-2 and TRBJ2-5, with D possibly being TRBD2 (8 bases). V was shortened by 1 base and J by 3 bases, with 18 bases between the two germline ends. The CDR3 runs 17 residues. CDR1 and CDR2 from the germline V gene are SGHTA and FQGNSA. In nucleotides, the CDR3 is TGTGCCAGCAGCTTAGTTAGGGGGCGGGAGGCAGAAGAGACCCAGTACTTC. It yields the protein CASSLVRGREAEETQYF.

The genes are TRBV29-1 and TRBJ1-1, with 8 bases lining up with TRBD1. Trimming at V came to 8 bases and at J to 7 bases, leaving 15 bases not matched to a gene. Per the germline V gene, CDR1 is SQVTM and CDR2 is ANQGSEA. The CDR3 is 14 residues long. CDR3 protein: CSPPSRQGAIEAFF. DNA for the CDR3: TGCAGCCCACCCTCGAGGCAGGGGGCGATTGAAGCTTTCTTT.